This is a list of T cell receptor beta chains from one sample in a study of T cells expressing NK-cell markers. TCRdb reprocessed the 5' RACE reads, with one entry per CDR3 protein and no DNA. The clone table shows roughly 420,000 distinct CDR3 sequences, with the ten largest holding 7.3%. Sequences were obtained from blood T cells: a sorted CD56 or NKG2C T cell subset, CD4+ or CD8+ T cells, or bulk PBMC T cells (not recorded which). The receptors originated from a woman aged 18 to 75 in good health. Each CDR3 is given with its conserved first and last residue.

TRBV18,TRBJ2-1,CASSPFGAGGNEQFF
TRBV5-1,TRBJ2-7,CASSFWGLGSGSVSYEQYF
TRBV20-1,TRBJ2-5,CSGQDSKETQYF
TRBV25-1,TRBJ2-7,CASSDRGPRNEQYF
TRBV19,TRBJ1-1,CASRPRLTTEAFF
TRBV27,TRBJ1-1,CASTETGGNTEAFF
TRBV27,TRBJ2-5,CASSSRGPSGGGTQYF
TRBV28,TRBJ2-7,CATRLRWGYEQYF
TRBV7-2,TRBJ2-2,CASSLATQLGPGELFF
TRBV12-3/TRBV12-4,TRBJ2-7,CASTGAAAYEQYF
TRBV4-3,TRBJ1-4,CASSQVVRGGKLFF
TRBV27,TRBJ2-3,CASTGKGRFGTQYF
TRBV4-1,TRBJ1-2,CASSHRNYYGYTF
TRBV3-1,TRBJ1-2,CASSPRDRGTYGYTF
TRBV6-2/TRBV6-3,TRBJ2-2,CASTGLAGATGELFF
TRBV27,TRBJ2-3,CASRGRQGAGDTQYF
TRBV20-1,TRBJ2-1,CSARAPLPHYNEQFF